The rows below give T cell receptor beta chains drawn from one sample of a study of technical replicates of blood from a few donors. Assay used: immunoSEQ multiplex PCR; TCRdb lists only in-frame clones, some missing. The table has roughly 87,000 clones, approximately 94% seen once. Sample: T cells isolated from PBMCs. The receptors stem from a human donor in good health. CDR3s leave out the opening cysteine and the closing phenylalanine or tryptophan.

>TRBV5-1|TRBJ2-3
ASSSTGLAARTDTQY
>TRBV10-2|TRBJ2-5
ASSARAGGHQETQY
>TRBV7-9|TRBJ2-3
ARVPLRGGHTDTQY
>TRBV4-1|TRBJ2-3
ASSWTSGSVSDTQY
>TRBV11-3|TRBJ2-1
ASSSLWAGGQNEQF
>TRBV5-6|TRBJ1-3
ASSLGGGGNTIY
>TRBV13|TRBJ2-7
ASSLGTGGREQY
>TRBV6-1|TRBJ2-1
ASSEGGSSYNEQF
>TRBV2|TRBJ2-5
ASSGRETQY
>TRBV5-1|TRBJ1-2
ASRTLQGNGYT
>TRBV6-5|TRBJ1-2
ASSTRDRLYGYT
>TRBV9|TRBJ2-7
ASSPARGFYEQY
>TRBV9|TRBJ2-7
ASSVEAGGFYEQY
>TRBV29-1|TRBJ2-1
SVEVGDRPYNEQF
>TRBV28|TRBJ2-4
ASGGASGGKNIQY
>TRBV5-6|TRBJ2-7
ASNHRGGSSYEQY
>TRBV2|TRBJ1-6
ASSEYGGDSPLH
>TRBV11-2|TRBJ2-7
ASSLSRGRTYEQY
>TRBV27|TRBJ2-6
ASSLRFLAGGFSGANVLT
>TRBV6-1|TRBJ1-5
ASSGLDRSSNQPQH
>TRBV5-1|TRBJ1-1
ASAVSIPYTEAF
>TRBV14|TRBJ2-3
ASSQDPDGGFGTDTQY
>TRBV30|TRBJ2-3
AWSSGTGPVTQY
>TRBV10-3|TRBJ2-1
AISADWESSYNEQF
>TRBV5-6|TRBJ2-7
ASSLTSGSYEQY
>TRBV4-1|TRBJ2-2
ASSHGRSGRAYTGELF
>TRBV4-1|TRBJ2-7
ASSLTGTGEYEQY
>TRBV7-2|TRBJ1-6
ASSAQGKGNSPLH
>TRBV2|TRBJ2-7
ASTAEGIGSYEQY
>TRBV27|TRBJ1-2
ASRPYRETNYGYT
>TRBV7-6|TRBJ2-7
ASSVGGQLPYEQY
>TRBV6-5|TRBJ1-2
ASSYGTGWYGYT
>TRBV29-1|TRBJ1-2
SVIGTRDSANYGYT
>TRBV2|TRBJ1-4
ASTTPPGSRRENEKLF
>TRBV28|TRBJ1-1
ASSLMSLNTEAF
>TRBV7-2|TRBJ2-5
ASSLPGELQETQY
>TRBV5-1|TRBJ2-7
ASSLGWSRQETYEQY
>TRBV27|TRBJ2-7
ASSFAGSYEQY
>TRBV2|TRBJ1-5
ASMGTGGSNQPQH
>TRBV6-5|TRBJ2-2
ASRRAFTNTGELF